Sequencing of this T cell receptor beta chain was carried out in a study of cytomegalovirus exposure and HLA in healthy donors. Study results and caveats: A later analysis associated roughly 15,000 TCR beta sequences with HLA alleles at a 0.05 false discovery rate.

As concerns this clone: The antigen is not known.

The PCR ran on 60 Vbeta and 13 Jbeta primers. Produced via immunoSEQ multiplex PCR; TCRdb's table is partial and in-frame only. The sample includes 200,000 or so clones, about four fifths of them seen just once. The CDR3 length is 11 residues. CDR1 and CDR2 from the germline V gene are DFQATT and SNEGSKA (reference sequence). Specimen: PBMCs. This clonotype originated in a male donor in good health and CMV-seropositive. The rearrangement uses TRBV20-1 and TRBJ2-3; TRBD1 is a possible D gene (5 bases). The CDR3 DNA reads as TGCGGGGCCGGTCGGACAGATACGCAGTATTTT. Protein product: CGAGRTDTQYF.